The TCR beta chain described here comes from a study of T cells in Graves' hyperthyroidism and ophthalmopathy. The study's findings and limits: For ophthalmopathy, model prediction preceded onset by a median around 7 months.

TCR beta CDR3 sequences were amplified from RNA transcripts. TCR CDR3 regions were first amplified by RT-PCR with HTBI primers. TCRdb redid the calling of the multiplex PCR reads with MiXCR, one entry per CDR3 protein. The sample lists around 400,000 distinct CDR3 sequences, 13% to 15% occurring once. This clonotype was picked up a small number of times. The target antigen is unknown. This CDR3 comprises 15 residues. V gave up 5 bases and J gave up 5 bases; unmatched junction bases: 8. The germline V gene has CDR1 KGHDR and CDR2 SFDVKD. It was uncontrolled infection, other autoimmune disease, pregnancy or lactation that excluded patients. Together with thyroid ultrasound, orbital computed tomography, serum thyroxine and TRAb, clinical symptoms were used for diagnoses. The source of the PBMCs was over 8.5 ml of fresh peripheral blood.

The sample taken for sequencing was blood. This TCR came from a woman aged 55-75 years with Graves' ophthalmopathy. The chain joins TRBV24-1 to TRBJ2-7; 10 nucleotides line up with TRBD2. CDR3 bases: TGTGCCACCAGTGCCCGGGCTAGCGGGAGCCACGAGCAGTACTTC. Translating it yields CATSARASGSHEQYF.